A single sample gave rise to the 32 T cell receptor beta chains below, sequenced in a study of blood T cell repertoires in COVID-19. Sequenced by immunoSEQ multiplex PCR; TCRdb stores in-frame clones only, minus some. The sample records about 30,000 clones, approximately 80% being singletons. The specimen was peripheral blood. The receptors stem from a human donor in a cohort sampled during active COVID-19.

The V gene is TRBV7-9, the J gene TRBJ1-2; possibly TRBD1 for D (5 bases). The germline V gene encodes CDR1 SEHNR and CDR2 FQNEAQ (reference sequence). The V gene lost 5 bases and the J gene lost 5 bases, with 21 bases spanning the gap. The CDR3 contains 16 residues. The CDR3 coding sequence is TGTGCCAGCAGCCCCCTACCCGGGGGTGTGGAATATGGCTACACCTTC. Its protein product is CASSPLPGGVEYGYTF.

In regard to this clone: A junction end diverges from the germline sequence, so it may reflect a read error. The gene calls are TRBV4-1 and TRBJ2-7; D perhaps matches TRBD2 (5 bases). CDR1 MGHRA and CDR2 YSYEKL come from the germline V gene. The CDR3 is 16 residues long. CDR3 sequence: CASSQDLSGFSNEQYF. In nucleotides, the CDR3 is TGCGCCAGCAGCCAAGATTTGAGCGGCTTCTCCAACGAGCAGTACTTC.

V and J are TRBV5-4 and TRBJ2-7; 8 bases agree with TRBD2. Trimming took 1 base from V and 5 from J; bases not matched to a gene: 11. The CDR3 runs to 16 residues. Looked up from germline, CDR1 is SGHNT and CDR2 is YYREEE (reference sequence). CDR3 DNA: TGTGCCAGCAGCTTGCCGAGCCGGGGGGGGGTCCACGAGCAGTACTTC. Residues: CASSLPSRGGVHEQYF. Full variable domain (remainder filled in from reference TRBV5-4 and TRBJ2-7): ETGVTQSPTHLIKTRGQQVTLRCSSQSGHNTVSWYQQALGQGPQFIFQYYREEENGRGNFPPRFSGLQFPNYSSELNVNALELDDSALYLCASSLPSRGGVHEQYFGPGTRLTVT.

This clone turned up a few times. V usage is TRBV4-1 and J usage is TRBJ2-1; weak D call: TRBD1 (7 bases). Trimming removed 0 bases from V and 5 bases from J, with 20 bases in between. The V gene's germline CDR1 is MGHRA and CDR2 YSYEKL. This CDR3 comprises 18 residues. This CDR3 is CASSQEGWRGPENNEQFF. The CDR3 coding sequence is TGCGCCAGCAGCCAAGAGGGATGGAGGGGGCCCGAAAACAATGAGCAGTTCTTC.

The V gene is TRBV5-1, the J gene TRBJ2-7; possibly TRBD1 for D (6 bases). The CDR3 sequence is 14 residues long. The V end was cut by 3 bases, the J end by 2 bases, with 12 bases between. CDR1 and CDR2 from the germline V gene are SGHRS and YFSETQ. CDR3 in amino acids: CASSSLTGTYEQYF. In nucleotides, the CDR3 is TGCGCCAGCAGCTCCTTGACAGGTACCTACGAGCAGTACTTC.

The chain has TRBV5-1 and TRBJ2-2, with TRBD2 identical over 15 bases. Germline CDR1 is SGHRS and CDR2 is YFSETQ. J was trimmed by 6 bases and V by 2 bases; bases with no gene match: 11. This CDR3 comprises 19 residues. The CDR3 DNA reads TGCGCCAGCAGCTTCCTCTCCGGGACTAGCGGGGGGCTGGCCGGGGAGCTGTTTTTT. Encoded protein: CASSFLSGTSGGLAGELFF.

The J gene is TRBJ2-5, the V gene TRBV4-3; the match to TRBD1 covers 8 bases. The CDR3 is 16 residues long. V was pared by 1 base and J by 4 bases, with 8 bases of the junction left unmatched. Germline-derived CDR1 and CDR2 are LGHNA and YSLEER. Here the CDR3 reads CASSQASGGFLETQYF. CDR3 bases: TGCGCCAGCAGCCAAGCCTCAGGGGGCTTCCTAGAGACCCAGTACTTC.

The V and J genes are TRBV3-1 (or the pseudogene TRBV3-2) and TRBJ1-1, with TRBD1 identical over 7 bases. The V gene end was trimmed by 4 bases and the J gene end by 5 bases; junction bases not matched to a gene: 7. The CDR3 is 14 amino acids. In germline, CDR1 is LGHDT, CDR2 YNNKEL (reference sequence). The chain's CDR3 is CASSRDRVWTEAFF. Here the CDR3 DNA reads TGTGCCAGCAGCCGTGACAGGGTTTGGACTGAAGCTTTCTTT.

The V and J genes are TRBV9 and TRBJ1-4; possibly TRBD1 for D (5 bases). The ends were cut back, 1 base at V and 8 bases at J, with 12 bases in the middle. The CDR3 runs to 14 residues. Germline V gene sequence: CDR1 SGDLS, CDR2 YYNGEE. The CDR3 protein is CASSVRAGREKLFF. The CDR3 DNA follows: TGTGCCAGCAGCGTAAGGGCAGGGCGGGAAAAACTGTTTTTT.

The chain is built from TRBV5-1 and TRBJ2-3; tentatively, D is TRBD1 (5 bases). V was pared by 3 bases and J by 4 bases, with 12 bases between. This CDR3 contains 14 residues. Germline-derived CDR1 and CDR2 are SGHRS and YFSETQ. The CDR3 nucleotides are TGCGCCAGCAGCTCCAGGGTTGTCCCAGATACGCAGTATTTT. It is translated as CASSSRVVPDTQYF.

The chain joins TRBV9 to TRBJ1-1; maybe TRBD1 (5 bases). Trimming pared 3 bases from V and 5 bases from J, leaving 14 bases between. There are 14 residues in the CDR3. Germline loops: CDR1 SGDLS, CDR2 YYNGEE. In DNA, the CDR3 is TGTGCCAGCAGCGCCCACAGGCTTCCGACTGAAGCTTTCTTT. It yields the protein CASSAHRLPTEAFF.

The chain carries TRBV7-2 and TRBJ2-3; 9 bases are a match to TRBD2. With 1 base clipped from V and 7 bases from J, the junction kept 12 bases outside the gene matches. The CDR3 covers 17 residues. Per germline, CDR1 SGHTA and CDR2 FQGNSA. CDR3 coding DNA: TGTGCCAGCAGCTTAGGAGCGGGGGGAAGCTCCGTACATACGCAGTATTTT. Protein product: CASSLGAGGSSVHTQYF. Combining the CDR3 with reference TRBV7-2 and TRBJ2-3 gives the whole variable domain GAGVSQSPSNKVTEKGKDVELRCDPISGHTALYWYRQSLGQGLEFLIYFQGNSAPDKSGLPSDRFSAERTGGSVSTLTIQRTQQEDSAVYLCASSLGAGGSSVHTQYFGPGTRLTVL.

This clone came up once. V usage is TRBV3-1 (or the pseudogene TRBV3-2) and J usage is TRBJ2-6, with a weak D call TRBD1 (7 bases). V lost 0 bases, J lost 0 bases, and 12 bases lay in between. The CDR3 extends over 18 amino acids. The germline gives CDR1 LGHDT, CDR2 YNNKEL (reference sequence). Here the CDR3 DNA reads TGTGCCAGCAGCCAAGAGGAGGGGGCTCCCTCTGGGGCCAACGTCCTGACTTTC. Translation: CASSQEEGAPSGANVLTF.

The chain combines TRBV19 with TRBJ2-7; unclear D gene. The CDR3 spans 16 residues. Germline CDR1 LNHDA, CDR2 SQIVND (reference sequence). V lost 1 base, J lost 6 bases, and 19 bases lay in between. In DNA form, the CDR3 reads TGTGCCAGTAGTATAGTAACCCTCTTCGACACTCCCGAGCAGTACTTC. Its protein is CASSIVTLFDTPEQYF.

The genes are TRBV3-1 (or the pseudogene TRBV3-2) and TRBJ2-7; 9 nucleotides agree with TRBD1. Germline values: CDR1 LGHDT, CDR2 YNNKEL (reference sequence). The CDR3 sequence is 21 residues long. V was clipped by 2 bases and J by 6 bases; unmatched bases: 26. The CDR3 DNA sequence: TGTGCCAGCAGCCAAAATCCTCAGGGGGGACAGGGATATTCCTACCGGGGCGAGCAGTACTTC. This codes for CASSQNPQGGQGYSYRGEQYF.

The gene calls are TRBV6-6 and TRBJ1-2; TRBD1 matches 7 bases. Trimming cost V 5 bases and J 4 bases; bases outside gene matches: 7. The CDR3 spans 14 residues. Looked up from germline, CDR1 is MNHNY and CDR2 is SVGAGI (reference sequence). CDR3 in DNA: TGTGCCAGCAGTGCCCGACAGGGTGGCTATGGCTACACCTTC. It translates to CASSARQGGYGYTF.

The V and J genes are TRBV5-1 and TRBJ2-7; D not resolved. The V gene lost 0 bases and the J gene lost 1 base, with 5 bases spanning the gap. Germline loops: CDR1 SGHRS, CDR2 YFSETQ. The CDR3 is 13 amino acids. The CDR3: CASSLDLSYEQYF. The DNA of the CDR3 is TGCGCCAGCAGCTTGGATCTGTCCTACGAGCAGTACTTC.

The count of this clone is one. This chain connects TRBV9 to TRBJ2-2; 7 bases are a match to TRBD2. This CDR3 is built from 16 residues. Germline V CDR1 and CDR2: SGDLS, YYNGEE. V was clipped by 0 bases and J by 7 bases; unmatched bases: 9. The chain's CDR3 is CASSVARDYFFGELFF. CDR3 coding DNA: TGTGCCAGCAGCGTAGCCCGGGACTATTTTTTCGGGGAGCTGTTTTTT.

The chain carries TRBV19 and TRBJ1-4, with D maybe TRBD1 (6 bases). Deletions cut 7 bases from V and 8 bases from J, with 14 bases between. Germline CDR1 is LNHDA and CDR2 is SQIVND (reference sequence). This CDR3 comprises 13 residues. DNA of the CDR3: TGTGCCAGTAAGACAGGTCTTCAAGAAAAACTGTTTTTT. Translating it yields CASKTGLQEKLFF. The full variable domain, its missing parts supplied by reference TRBV19 and TRBJ1-4, is DGGITQSPKYLFRKEGQNVTLSCEQNLNHDAMYWYRQDPGQGLRLIYYSQIVNDFQKGDIAEGYSVSREKKESFPLTVTSAQKNPTAFYLCASKTGLQEKLFFGSGTQLSVL.

This chain connects TRBV4-3 to TRBJ1-2, with D possibly being TRBD1 (6 bases). CDR1 is LGHNA and CDR2 is YSLEER in the germline V gene. The V end lost 0 bases, the J end lost 2 bases, and 19 bases lay between the germline ends. The CDR3 loop spans 18 amino acids. The CDR3 sequence: CASSQDSAGATLNYGYTF. In DNA form, the CDR3 reads TGCGCCAGCAGCCAAGATAGTGCAGGGGCCACACTAAACTATGGCTACACCTTC.

The chain combines TRBV6-2 or TRBV6-3 with TRBJ2-3; a possible D gene is TRBD2 (6 bases). CDR3 size: 14 residues. Germline CDR1 MNHEY, CDR2 SVGEGT. Between the trimmed V and J ends, which lost 6 bases and 3 bases, there was a span of 13 bases. The CDR3 nucleotides read TGTGCCAGCAGGCCTGCCGGGGGAACAGATACGCAGTATTTT. It is translated as CASRPAGGTDTQYF.

The genes are TRBV11-2 and TRBJ1-1; 9 bases align to TRBD1. Germline lookup yields CDR1 SGHAT and CDR2 FQNNGV. J lost 5 bases, V lost 5 bases, and 6 bases had no gene match. CDR3 length equals 14 residues. The chain's CDR3 is CASSANRGPTEAFF. The CDR3 nucleotides read TGTGCCAGCAGCGCCAACAGGGGGCCTACTGAAGCTTTCTTT.

The chain combines TRBV18 with TRBJ2-7, with a weak D call TRBD2 (6 bases). Germline V CDR1 and CDR2: KGHSH, LQKENI. The CDR3 is 14 residues long. V lost 0 bases and J 6 bases, leaving 12 bases between the germline ends. CDR3 coding DNA: TGTGCCAGCTCACCACCGAGTGGGGGGAGCGAGCAGTACTTC. Translating it yields CASSPPSGGSEQYF.

This sequence joins TRBV1 and TRBJ2-1; TRBD2 reflects the table's D call only, with no check against the DNA. TRBV1 is termed a pseudogene. The CDR3 has 16 residues. The CDR3: CTSSQTGTSEYNEQFF. In DNA form, the CDR3 reads TGCACCAGCAGCCAGACCGGGACTAGCGAGTACAATGAGCAGTTCTTC.

V gene TRBV7-9 combines with J gene TRBJ2-5; TRBD1 matches at 10 bases. The CDR3 is made up of 17 amino acids. The V gene end was trimmed by 5 bases and the J gene end by 4 bases; junction bases not matched to a gene: 13. Germline values: CDR1 SEHNR, CDR2 FQNEAQ (reference sequence). The DNA of the CDR3 is TGTGCCAGCAGCCGACCGTATAGACAGGGGGCACGAGAGACCCAGTACTTC. It codes for CASSRPYRQGARETQYF. Together with reference TRBV7-9 and TRBJ2-5, the CDR3 gives the full variable domain: DTGVSQNPRHKITKRGQNVTFRCDPISEHNRLYWYRQTLGQGPEFLTYFQNEAQLEKSRLLSDRFSAERPKGSFSTLEIQRTEQGDSAMYLCASSRPYRQGARETQYFGPGTRLLVL.

The chain carries TRBV6-4 and TRBJ2-7; 8 bases map to TRBD1. The CDR3 is 18 amino acids. Trimming cost V 7 bases and J 0 bases; bases outside gene matches: 17. Germline values: CDR1 MRHNA, CDR2 SNTAGT. The CDR3 reads CASKRTGSLDFGSYEQYF. The CDR3 nucleotides are TGTGCCAGCAAAAGGACAGGGTCTCTTGACTTTGGCTCCTACGAGCAGTACTTC.

The chain carries TRBV5-6 and TRBJ1-5, with D perhaps TRBD1 (6 bases). This CDR3 comprises 15 residues. CDR1 and CDR2 from the germline V gene are SGHDT and YYEEEE. The V end was cut by 3 bases, the J end by 2 bases, with 12 bases between. Here the CDR3 DNA reads TGTGCCAGCAGCTCGGTCGAGGGGGGCAATCAGCCCCAGCATTTT. Amino acids: CASSSVEGGNQPQHF.

The chain links TRBV6-6 to TRBJ2-3; D is possibly TRBD2 (6 bases). V was trimmed by 6 bases and J by 3 bases, leaving 13 bases between them. The length of the CDR3 is 14 residues. Germline CDR1 is MNHNY and CDR2 is SVGAGI (reference sequence). The CDR3 DNA follows: TGTGCCAGCAGGTGGGGGGAGTGGACAGATACGCAGTATTTT. This translates into CASRWGEWTDTQYF.

The V and J genes are TRBV5-1 and TRBJ2-2; 8 bases are a match to TRBD1. The J segment lost 1 base and the V segment lost 1 base, leaving 3 bases of the junction unmatched. The CDR3 is made up of 16 amino acids. CDR1 is SGHRS and CDR2 is YFSETQ in the germline V gene. CDR3 DNA: TGCGCCAGCAGCTTGTCGGGGACAGGGAACACCGGGGAGCTGTTTTTT. This encodes CASSLSGTGNTGELFF.

The chain links TRBV20-1 to TRBJ2-7, with a tentative D call TRBD2 (5 bases). From germline, CDR1 is DFQATT and CDR2 SNEGSKA (reference sequence). V dropped 3 bases and J dropped 5 bases, with 20 bases sitting between them. The CDR3 is 15 amino acids. The CDR3 nucleotides read TGCAGTGCTAGTGCCCTCCGGGGTCCATCGCACGAGCAGTACTTC. Amino acid sequence: CSASALRGPSHEQYF.

The rearrangement links TRBV10-1 to TRBJ2-4, with D possibly being TRBD1 (7 bases). Germline V CDR1 and CDR2: WNHNN, SYGVQD (reference sequence). V gave up 4 bases and J gave up 1 base, with 26 bases separating them. The CDR3 contains 20 residues. This chain's CDR3 is CASSGTPLGTAGGAKNIQYF. The DNA for the CDR3 is TGCGCCAGCAGTGGCACCCCACTCGGGACAGCCGGAGGGGCCAAAAACATTCAGTACTTC.

The genes are TRBV18 and TRBJ2-5; 11 bases align to TRBD2. Losses at the gene ends were 1 base for V and 0 bases for J; bases not matched to a gene: 4. The CDR3 totals 17 residues. In germline, CDR1 is KGHSH, CDR2 LQKENI. The CDR3 nucleotides are TGTGCCAGCTCACCACGGGGACTAGCGGAGGACCAAGAGACCCAGTACTTC. Residues: CASSPRGLAEDQETQYF.